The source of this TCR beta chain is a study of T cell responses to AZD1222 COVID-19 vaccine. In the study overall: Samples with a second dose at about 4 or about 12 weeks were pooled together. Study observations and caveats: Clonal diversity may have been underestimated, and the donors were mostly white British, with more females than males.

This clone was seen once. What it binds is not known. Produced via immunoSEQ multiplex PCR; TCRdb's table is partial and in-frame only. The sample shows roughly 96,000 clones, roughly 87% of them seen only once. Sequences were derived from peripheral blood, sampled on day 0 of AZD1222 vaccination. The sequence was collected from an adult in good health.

The CDR3 sequence is CASSGGQISNQPQHF. CDR3 DNA: TGTGCCAGCAGCGGGGGACAGATTAGCAATCAGCCCCAGCATTTT. The chain carries TRBV7-9 and TRBJ1-5; 7 bases align to TRBD1. This CDR3 is 15 amino acids long. Germline CDR1 SEHNR, CDR2 FQNEAQ (reference sequence). V shed 5 bases, J shed 0 bases, and the junction held 4 bases outside the gene matches. The variable domain in full, completed from reference TRBV7-9 and TRBJ1-5, reads DTGVSQNPRHKITKRGQNVTFRCDPISEHNRLYWYRQTLGQGPEFLTYFQNEAQLEKSRLLSDRFSAERPKGSFSTLEIQRTEQGDSAMYLCASSGGQISNQPQHFGDGTRLSIL.